One and the same sample provided the 13 T cell receptor beta chains below, sequenced in a study of CXCR3 chemokines and chemotherapy response in bladder cancer. TCRdb recomputed calls from the PCR reads with MiXCR, one row per CDR3 protein. The top ten hold about 25% of the sample, which has approximately 12,000 distinct CDR3 sequences, 9.5% to 15% seen once. This material was collected from a patient whose treatment included neoadjuvant chemotherapy. These receptors all come from a human donor with bladder cancer that did not respond to neoadjuvant chemotherapy.

This clonotype occurred many times. The chain joins TRBV29-1 to TRBJ2-3; a weak D match, TRBD2 (5 bases). This CDR3 contains 14 residues. CDR1 and CDR2 (germline): SQVTM, ANQGSEA. V dropped 3 bases and J dropped 2 bases, with 12 bases sitting between them. The CDR3, as DNA: TGCAGCGTTGACGACGGGGTTCTCACAGATACGCAGTATTTT. Translated: CSVDDGVLTDTQYF.

This clonotype came up many times. The gene calls are TRBV7-2 and TRBJ2-5, with a possible D match to TRBD2 (7 bases). The V gene's germline CDR1 is SGHTA and CDR2 FQGNSA. The length of the CDR3 is 14 residues. V was trimmed by 0 bases and J by 5 bases, leaving 10 bases between them. The CDR3: CASSLAGGRETQYF. CDR3 coding DNA: TGTGCCAGCAGCTTAGCGGGGGGGCGGGAGACCCAGTACTTC.

In its sample, this clonotype was seen many times. The chain employs TRBV18 and TRBJ1-1; TRBD1 aligns across 9 bases. Losses at the gene ends were 6 bases for V and 3 bases for J; bases not matched to a gene: 2. Germline V lookup: CDR1 KGHSH, CDR2 LQKENI. The CDR3 spans 13 residues. CDR3 DNA sequence: TGTGCCAGCTCCCGGGACAGGGACACTGAAGCTTTCTTT. Translated, it gives CASSRDRDTEAFF.

The chain carries TRBV19 and TRBJ1-4, with 9 bases lining up with TRBD1. Germline assignment: CDR1 LNHDA and CDR2 SQIVND (reference sequence). Trimming removed 0 bases from V and 5 bases from J; junction bases left unmatched: 1. The CDR3 has 15 residues. CDR3 residues: CASSIEGTGNEKLFF. The CDR3 DNA follows: TGTGCCAGTAGTATAGAGGGGACAGGGAATGAAAAACTGTTTTTT.

The V and J genes are TRBV5-1 and TRBJ1-1; D is ambiguous. Germline CDR1 reads SGHRS; CDR2 reads YFSETQ. CDR3 length: 14 amino acids. V was shortened by 0 bases and J by 1 base, with 7 bases between the two germline ends. The CDR3 here is CASSLEGRNTEAFF. The CDR3 DNA follows: TGCGCCAGCAGCTTGGAAGGGAGGAACACTGAAGCTTTCTTT.

This clonotype was counted at least ten times. The V call is TRBV28, the J call TRBJ2-1; TRBD2 matches 9 bases. The J segment lost 4 bases and the V segment lost 6 bases, leaving 7 bases of the junction unmatched. The CDR3 consists of 15 residues. The germline gives CDR1 MDHEN, CDR2 SYDVKM. Written as DNA, the CDR3 is TGTGCCAGCAGCCTCCCGACTAGCGGATACAATGAGCAGTTCTTC. Its protein product is CASSLPTSGYNEQFF.

This clonotype was counted many times. V and J are TRBV19 and TRBJ2-7; 10 bases align to TRBD1. The CDR3 loop spans 15 amino acids. The V gene end was trimmed by 7 bases and the J gene end by 4 bases; junction bases not matched to a gene: 10. Germline lookup yields CDR1 LNHDA and CDR2 SQIVND (reference sequence). The CDR3 region is CASTKGGQGMYEQYF. The CDR3, as DNA: TGTGCCAGTACCAAGGGGGGACAGGGGATGTACGAGCAGTACTTC.

There are many counts of this clonotype. The rearrangement uses TRBV12-3 or TRBV12-4 and TRBJ2-3; no definite D call. CDR3 size: 13 residues. V lost 1 base to trimming and J lost 2 bases, with 4 bases between them. Written as DNA, the CDR3 is TGTGCCAGCAGTTTAGACTTCACAGATACGCAGTATTTT. This encodes CASSLDFTDTQYF.

This clonotype came up many times. The genes are TRBV19 and TRBJ1-5, with 8 nucleotides matching TRBD1. Germline trimming cut 3 bases from V and 7 bases from J; bases unmatched to any gene: 11. The CDR3 length is 16 residues. Germline V lookup: CDR1 LNHDA, CDR2 SQIVND (reference sequence). The CDR3 sequence is CASSIANRGVRQPQHF. The CDR3 DNA reads TGTGCCAGTAGTATTGCCAACAGGGGGGTTCGACAGCCCCAGCATTTT.

This clonotype rates as medium-sized. The gene calls are TRBV6-5 and TRBJ1-1; D is undetermined. Trimming shortened V by 4 bases and J by 1 base, and 7 bases separated the two germline ends. This CDR3 is built from 13 residues. Germline assignment: CDR1 MNHEY and CDR2 SVGAGI. CDR3 amino acids: CASSSYGNTEAFF. The CDR3 DNA is TGTGCCAGCAGTTCCTACGGGAACACTGAAGCTTTCTTT.

This chain joins TRBV20-1 and TRBJ2-1, with a possible D match to TRBD2 (6 bases). The germline CDR1 and CDR2 sequences are DFQATT and SNEGSKA (reference sequence). This CDR3 has 14 amino acids. Trimming took off 3 bases at V and 6 bases at J, with 15 bases between the two ends. CDR3 amino acids: CSASPLAWGNEQFF. For the CDR3, the DNA is TGCAGTGCTAGTCCGCTAGCGTGGGGCAATGAGCAGTTCTTC.

This clonotype has at least ten counts. The chain couples TRBV12-3 or TRBV12-4 to TRBJ2-2; D gene unclear. The CDR3 is made up of 12 amino acids. V lost 3 bases, J lost 4 bases, and 3 bases lay in between. The CDR3 bases are TGTGCCAGCAGTTTCCCCACCGGGGAGCTGTTTTTT. This sequence encodes CASSFPTGELFF.

This clonotype was detected many times. The CDR3: CASRLPRGAYNEQFF. The CDR3 coding sequence is TGTGCCAGCAGACTGCCGCGGGGCGCTTACAATGAGCAGTTCTTC. V and J are TRBV7-2 and TRBJ2-1, with TRBD2 as a possible D gene (6 bases). Germline V CDR1 and CDR2: SGHTA, FQGNSA. The CDR3 sequence is 15 residues long. Trimming removed 6 bases from V and 4 bases from J, with 16 bases in between.